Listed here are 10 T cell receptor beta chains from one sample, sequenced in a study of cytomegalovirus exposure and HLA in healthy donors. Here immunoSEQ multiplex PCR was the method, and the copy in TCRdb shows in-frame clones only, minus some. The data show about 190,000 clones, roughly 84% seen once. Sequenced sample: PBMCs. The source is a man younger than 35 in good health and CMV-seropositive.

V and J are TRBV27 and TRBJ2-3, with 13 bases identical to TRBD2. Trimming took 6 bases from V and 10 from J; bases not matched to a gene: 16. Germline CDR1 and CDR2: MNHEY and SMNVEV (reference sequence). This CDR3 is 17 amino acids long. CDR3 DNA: TGTGCCAGCAGCTTTCGCTCCGGGACTAGCGGGATTGCGGCGCAGTATTTT. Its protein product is CASSFRSGTSGIAAQYF.

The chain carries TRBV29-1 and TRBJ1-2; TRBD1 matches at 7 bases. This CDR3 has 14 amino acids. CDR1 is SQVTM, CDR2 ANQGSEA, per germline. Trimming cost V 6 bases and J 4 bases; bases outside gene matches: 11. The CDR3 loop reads CSVADTGAGYGYTF. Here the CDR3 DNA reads TGCAGCGTCGCAGATACAGGGGCTGGCTATGGCTACACCTTC. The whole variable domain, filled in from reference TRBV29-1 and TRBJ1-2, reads SAVISQKPSRDICQRGTSLTIQCQVDSQVTMMFWYRQQPGQSLTLIATANQGSEATYESGFVIDKFPISRPNLTFSTLTVSNMSPEDSSIYLCSVADTGAGYGYTFGSGTRLTVV.

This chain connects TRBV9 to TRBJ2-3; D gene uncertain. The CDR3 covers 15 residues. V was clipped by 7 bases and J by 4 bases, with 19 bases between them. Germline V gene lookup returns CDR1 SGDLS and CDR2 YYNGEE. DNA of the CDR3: TGTGCCAGCCCCCCCCGAAGCTGGTTACCAGATACGCAGTATTTT. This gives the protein CASPPRSWLPDTQYF.

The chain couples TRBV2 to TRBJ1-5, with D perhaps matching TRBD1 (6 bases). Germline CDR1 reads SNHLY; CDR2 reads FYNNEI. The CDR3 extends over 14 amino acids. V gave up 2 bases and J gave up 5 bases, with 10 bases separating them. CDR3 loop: CASSETGPHQPQHF. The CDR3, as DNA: TGTGCCAGCAGTGAAACAGGGCCCCATCAGCCCCAGCATTTT.

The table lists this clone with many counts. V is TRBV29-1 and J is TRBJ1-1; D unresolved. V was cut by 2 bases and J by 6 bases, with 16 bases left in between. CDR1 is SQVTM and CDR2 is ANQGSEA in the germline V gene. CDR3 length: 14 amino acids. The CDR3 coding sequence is TGCAGCGTTGAAAACGGAGCTCAACGGGCTGAAGCTTTCTTT. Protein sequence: CSVENGAQRAEAFF.

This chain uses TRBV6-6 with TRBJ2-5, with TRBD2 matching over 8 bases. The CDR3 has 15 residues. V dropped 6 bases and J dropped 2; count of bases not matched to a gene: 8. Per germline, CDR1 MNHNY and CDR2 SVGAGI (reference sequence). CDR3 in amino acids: CASRSLAADQETQYF. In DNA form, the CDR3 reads TGTGCCAGCAGATCACTAGCGGCAGATCAAGAGACCCAGTACTTC.

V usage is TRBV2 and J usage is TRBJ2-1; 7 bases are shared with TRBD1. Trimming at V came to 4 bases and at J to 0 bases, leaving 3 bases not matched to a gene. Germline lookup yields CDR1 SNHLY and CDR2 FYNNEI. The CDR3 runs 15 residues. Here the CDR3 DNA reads TGTGCCAGCAGTGCGGGGACAGCCTCCTACAATGAGCAGTTCTTC. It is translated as CASSAGTASYNEQFF.

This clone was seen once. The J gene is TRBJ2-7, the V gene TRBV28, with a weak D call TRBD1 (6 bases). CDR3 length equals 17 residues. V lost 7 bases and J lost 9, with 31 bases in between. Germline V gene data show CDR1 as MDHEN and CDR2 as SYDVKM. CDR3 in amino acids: CASNPTRDIPSLVAQYF. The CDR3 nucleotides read TGTGCCAGCAATCCCACTAGGGACATCCCTTCCCTTGTGGCGCAGTACTTC.

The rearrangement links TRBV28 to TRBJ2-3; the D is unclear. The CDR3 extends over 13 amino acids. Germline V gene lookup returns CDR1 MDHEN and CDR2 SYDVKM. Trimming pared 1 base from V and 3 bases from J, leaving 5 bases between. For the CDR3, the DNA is TGTGCCAGCAGTTTATTCACTACAGATACGCAGTATTTT. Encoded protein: CASSLFTTDTQYF.

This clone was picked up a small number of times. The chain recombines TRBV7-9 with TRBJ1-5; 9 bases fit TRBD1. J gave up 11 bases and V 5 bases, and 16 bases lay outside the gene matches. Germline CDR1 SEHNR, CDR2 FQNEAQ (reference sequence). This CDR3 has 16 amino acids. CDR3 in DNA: TGTGCCAGCAGCCCGTTGACAGGGGGGACCCAATCAGCCCAGCATTTT. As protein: CASSPLTGGTQSAQHF.